This T cell receptor beta chain is from a study of blood T cell repertoires in COVID-19. Whole-study context: Sources were T cells, B-cell-depleted T cells, or PBMCs; the material itself was cDNA or gDNA.

Authors' processing steps: Reference gene primer amplification yielded estimated nucleated cell counts. Clones were read by immunoSEQ multiplex PCR, and TCRdb kept only the in-frame ones, dropping some. V, J and clone size derive from that table, while D and trimming were established from the DNA sequence. Of roughly 160,000 clones listed, less than 90% are singletons. The CDR3 is made up of 15 amino acids. The V gene's germline CDR1 is LNHDA and CDR2 SQIVND (reference sequence). Trimming took 5 bases from V and 0 from J, leaving 11 bases between them. The sample taken for sequencing was peripheral blood. This clonotype was sampled from a man aged 60 to 75 with acute or convalescent COVID-19. The chain recombines TRBV19 with TRBJ2-1; D perhaps matches TRBD2 (5 bases). CDR3: CASSPRTLSYNEQFF. The CDR3 nucleotides are TGTGCCAGTAGTCCACGGACTCTCTCCTACAATGAGCAGTTCTTC.